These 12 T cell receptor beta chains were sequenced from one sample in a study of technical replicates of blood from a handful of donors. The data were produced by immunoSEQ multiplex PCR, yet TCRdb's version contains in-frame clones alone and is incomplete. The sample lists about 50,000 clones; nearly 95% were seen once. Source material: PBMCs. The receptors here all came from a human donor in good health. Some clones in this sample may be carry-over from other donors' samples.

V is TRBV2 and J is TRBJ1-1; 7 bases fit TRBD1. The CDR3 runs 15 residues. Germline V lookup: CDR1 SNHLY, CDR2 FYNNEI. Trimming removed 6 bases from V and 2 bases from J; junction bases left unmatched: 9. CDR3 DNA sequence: TGTGCCAGCAGGCGGGGACAGAGGATCAACACTGAAGCTTTCTTT. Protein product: CASRRGQRINTEAFF.

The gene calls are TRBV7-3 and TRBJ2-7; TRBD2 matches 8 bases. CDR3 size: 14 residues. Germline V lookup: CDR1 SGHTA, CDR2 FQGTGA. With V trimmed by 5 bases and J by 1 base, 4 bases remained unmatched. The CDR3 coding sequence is TGTGCCAGCAGCCCGACTAGCGCTTCCTACGAGCAGTACTTC. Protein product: CASSPTSASYEQYF.

CDR3 residues: CSGTTGQTNTEAFF. CDR3 DNA sequence: TGCAGCGGTACAACGGGACAGACGAACACTGAAGCTTTCTTT. The chain has TRBV29-1 and TRBJ1-1; 7 bases line up with TRBD1. CDR3 length equals 14 residues. V trimming: 7 bases; J trimming: 1 base; junction bases outside the gene matches: 9. Germline assignment: CDR1 SQVTM and CDR2 ANQGSEA.

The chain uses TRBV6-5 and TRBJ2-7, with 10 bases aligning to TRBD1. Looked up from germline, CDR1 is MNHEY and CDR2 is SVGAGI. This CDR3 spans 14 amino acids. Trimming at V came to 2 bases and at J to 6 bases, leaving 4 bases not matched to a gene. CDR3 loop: CASSYGGTGVEQYF. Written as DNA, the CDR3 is TGTGCCAGCAGTTACGGCGGGACAGGGGTCGAGCAGTACTTC.

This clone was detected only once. Written as DNA, the CDR3 is TGTGCCAGCAGCCAATTGACAGGGGCTGGAAACACCATATATTTT. Its protein product is CASSQLTGAGNTIYF. This rearrangement joins TRBV4-2 to TRBJ1-3, with 8 bases identical to TRBD1. The germline V gene encodes CDR1 LGHNA and CDR2 YNFKEQ. J was trimmed by 2 bases and V by 2 bases; bases with no gene match: 2. The CDR3 is 15 amino acids.

CDR3 sequence (DNA): TGTGCCAGCAGGCGGGCGCAGAATTCACCCCTCCACTTT. Its protein is CASRRAQNSPLHF. The V call is TRBV2, the J call TRBJ1-6; D is ambiguous. The V end was cut by 6 bases, the J end by 7 bases, with 10 bases between. The length of the CDR3 is 13 residues. The V gene's germline CDR1 is SNHLY and CDR2 FYNNEI.

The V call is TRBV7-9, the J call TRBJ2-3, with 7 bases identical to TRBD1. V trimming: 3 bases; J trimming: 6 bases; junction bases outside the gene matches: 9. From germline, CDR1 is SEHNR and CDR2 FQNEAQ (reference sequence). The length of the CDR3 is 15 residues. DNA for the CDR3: TGTGCCAGCAGCTTCTTTATAGGGGGCCCCGATACGCAGTATTTT. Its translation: CASSFFIGGPDTQYF.

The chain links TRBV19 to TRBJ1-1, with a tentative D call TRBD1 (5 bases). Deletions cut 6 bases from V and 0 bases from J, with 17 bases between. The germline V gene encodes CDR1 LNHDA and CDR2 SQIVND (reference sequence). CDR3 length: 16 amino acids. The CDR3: CASRAGERGVNTEAFF. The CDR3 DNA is TGTGCCAGTAGGGCGGGGGAGAGGGGAGTGAACACTGAAGCTTTCTTT.

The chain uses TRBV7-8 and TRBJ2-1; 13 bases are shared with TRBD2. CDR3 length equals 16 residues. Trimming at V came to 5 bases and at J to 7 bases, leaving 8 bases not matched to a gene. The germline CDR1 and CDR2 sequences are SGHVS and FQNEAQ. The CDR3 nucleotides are TGTGCCAGCAGCATTCGACTAGCGGGAGGTCCTAATGAGCAGTTCTTC. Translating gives CASSIRLAGGPNEQFF. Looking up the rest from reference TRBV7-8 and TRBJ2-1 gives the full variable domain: GAGVSQSPRYKVAKRGQDVALRCDPISGHVSLFWYQQALGQGPEFLTYFQNEAQLDKSGLPSDRFFAERPEGSVSTLKIQRTQQEDSAVYLCASSIRLAGGPNEQFFGPGTRLTVL.

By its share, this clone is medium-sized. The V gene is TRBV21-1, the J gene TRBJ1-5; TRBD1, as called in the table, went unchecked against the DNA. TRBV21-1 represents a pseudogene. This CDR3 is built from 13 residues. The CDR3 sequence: CASSKGQGQPQHF. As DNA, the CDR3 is TGTGCCAGCAGCAAAGGACAGGGGCAGCCCCAGCATTTT.

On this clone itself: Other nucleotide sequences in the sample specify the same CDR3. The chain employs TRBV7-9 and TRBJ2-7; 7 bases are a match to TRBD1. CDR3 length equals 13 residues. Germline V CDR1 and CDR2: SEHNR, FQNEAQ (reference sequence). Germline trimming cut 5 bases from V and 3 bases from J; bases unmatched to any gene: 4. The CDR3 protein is CASSPPGGYEQYF. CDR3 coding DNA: TGTGCCAGCAGCCCCCCAGGGGGCTACGAGCAGTACTTC. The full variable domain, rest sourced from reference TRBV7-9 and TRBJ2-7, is DTGVSQNPRHKITKRGQNVTFRCDPISEHNRLYWYRQTLGQGPEFLTYFQNEAQLEKSRLLSDRFSAERPKGSFSTLEIQRTEQGDSAMYLCASSPPGGYEQYFGPGTRLTVT.

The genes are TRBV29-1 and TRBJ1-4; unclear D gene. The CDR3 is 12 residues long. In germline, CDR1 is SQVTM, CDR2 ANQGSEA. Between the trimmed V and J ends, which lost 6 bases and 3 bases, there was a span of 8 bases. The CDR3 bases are TGCAGCGTAACGGGAGCTAATGAAAAACTGTTTTTT. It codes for CSVTGANEKLFF.